This T cell receptor (beta chain) stems from a study of T cell repertoires in cytomegalovirus infection (dated by TCRdb to the late 2010s). A note on the overall study: Alongside well-studied HLA-B-restricted epitopes, the peptide stimulations were aimed at recently identified HLA-C-restricted CMV epitopes, whose presentation resists viral immunomodulation. Donor HLA type was relevant to the analysis, as public TCR beta signatures indicated carriage of CMV infection together with the matching HLA type. Overall study results and their limits: The ex vivo response was dominated by HLA-C-restricted CMV-specific TCR beta clonotypes, and the single most frequent clonotype in two of eight donors was supplied by these HLA-C-restricted clonotypes. In both this cohort and an independent roughly 350-donor cohort, the cumulative frequency of public TCR beta family members distinguished carriers of CMV infection plus the relevant HLA type.

Sequencing took place on an Illumina HiSeq 1500. TCRdb redid the processing of the public reads, applying fastp at Q25 and MiXCR, and retained in-frame beta chains. Entries are consolidated by CDR3 protein sequence, retaining the most common genes and DNA. The sample table contains around 540,000 distinct CDR3 sequences; only one count was recorded for roughly 34% of them. The ten largest account for roughly 15% of the sample. As regards this clonotype: Its antigen specificity is not known. Base qualities are not recorded, but no much larger clone differs from it by a single base.

The treatment or condition label on this specimen signifies: in vitro stimulation with specific CMV peptide epitopes to enrich CMV-specific T cells. From the germline V gene, CDR1 is MNHEY and CDR2 is SVGEGT. Counted from cysteine to phenylalanine, this CDR3 has 15 amino acids. This entry keeps only the CDR3 DNA: 45 bases, framed from base 1. The junction carries 18 bases between V and J, which are trimmed by 6 bases and 6 bases respectively. Sample: cultured PBMCs, taken from culture after CMV antigen stimulation. The chain is made from TRBV6-2 or TRBV6-3 and TRBJ2-1, with TRBD2 perhaps the D gene, on 5 matching bases. The source of this sequence is a human donor in good health (CMV status not recorded). Some clones in this sample may be carry-over from other donors' samples. The CDR3 protein sequence reads: CASRTISELGNEQFF. The DNA is TGTGCCAGCAGAACTATTAGCGAGCTGGGCAATGAGCAGTTCTTC.